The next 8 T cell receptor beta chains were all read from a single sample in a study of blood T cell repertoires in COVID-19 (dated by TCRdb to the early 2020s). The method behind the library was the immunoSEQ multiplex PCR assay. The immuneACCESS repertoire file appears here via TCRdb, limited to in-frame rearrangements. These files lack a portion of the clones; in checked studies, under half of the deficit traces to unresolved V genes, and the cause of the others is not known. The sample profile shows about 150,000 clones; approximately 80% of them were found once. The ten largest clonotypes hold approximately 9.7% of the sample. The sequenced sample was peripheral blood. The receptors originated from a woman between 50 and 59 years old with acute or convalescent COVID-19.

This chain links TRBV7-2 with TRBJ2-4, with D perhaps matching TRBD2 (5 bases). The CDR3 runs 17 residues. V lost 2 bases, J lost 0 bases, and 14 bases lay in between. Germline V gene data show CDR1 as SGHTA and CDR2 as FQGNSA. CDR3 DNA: TGTGCCAGCAGCTTACCGGGTCGGAGGATAGCCAAAAACATTCAGTACTTC. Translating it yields CASSLPGRRIAKNIQYF.

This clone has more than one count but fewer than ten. The CDR3 sequence is CASSVDDGRGYEQYF. The CDR3 coding sequence is TGTGCCAGCAGCGTAGATGACGGGAGGGGCTACGAGCAGTACTTC. The J gene is TRBJ2-7, the V gene TRBV9, with 8 positions matching TRBD2. In germline, CDR1 is SGDLS, CDR2 YYNGEE. This CDR3 is built from 15 residues. V shed 0 bases, J shed 3 bases, and the junction held 5 bases outside the gene matches.

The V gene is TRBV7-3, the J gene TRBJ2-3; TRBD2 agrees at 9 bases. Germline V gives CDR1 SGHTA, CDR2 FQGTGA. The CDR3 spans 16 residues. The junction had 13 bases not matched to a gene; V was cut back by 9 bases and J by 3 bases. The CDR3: CARATGGGAKTDTQYF. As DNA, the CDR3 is TGTGCCAGGGCTACTGGCGGGGGGGCCAAGACAGATACGCAGTATTTT.

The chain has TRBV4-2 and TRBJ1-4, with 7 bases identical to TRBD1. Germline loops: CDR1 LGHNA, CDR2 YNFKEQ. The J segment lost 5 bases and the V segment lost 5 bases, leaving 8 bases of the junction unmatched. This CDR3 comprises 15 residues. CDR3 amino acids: CASSTRTGLNEKLFF. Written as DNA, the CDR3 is TGTGCCAGCAGCACCCGGACAGGACTAAATGAAAAACTGTTTTTT.

CDR3 sequence (DNA): TGTGCCAGTAGTACACCCCTATCTACAGTCACTGAAGCTTTCTTT. It translates to CASSTPLSTVTEAFF. The chain carries TRBV19 and TRBJ1-1; D is undetermined. Trimming shortened V by 4 bases and J by 4 bases, and 16 bases separated the two germline ends. The germline CDR1 and CDR2 sequences are LNHDA and SQIVND (reference sequence). The CDR3 covers 15 residues.

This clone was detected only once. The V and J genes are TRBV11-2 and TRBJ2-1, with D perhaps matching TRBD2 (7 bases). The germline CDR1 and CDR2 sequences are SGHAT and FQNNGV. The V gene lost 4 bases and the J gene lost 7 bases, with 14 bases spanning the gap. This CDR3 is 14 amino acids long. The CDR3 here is CASSSPGGRNEQFF. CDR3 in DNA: TGTGCCAGCAGCTCCCCCGGGGGGCGGAATGAGCAGTTCTTC. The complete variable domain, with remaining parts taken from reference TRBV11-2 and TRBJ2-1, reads EAGVAQSPRYKIIEKRQSVAFWCNPISGHATLYWYQQILGQGPKLLIQFQNNGVVDDSQLPKDRFSAERLKGVDSTLKIQPAKLEDSAVYLCASSSPGGRNEQFFGPGTRLTVL.

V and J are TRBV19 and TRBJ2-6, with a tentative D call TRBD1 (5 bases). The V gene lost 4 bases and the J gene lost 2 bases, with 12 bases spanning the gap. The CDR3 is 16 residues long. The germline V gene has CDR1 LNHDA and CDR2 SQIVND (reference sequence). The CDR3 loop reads CASSTSRVAGANVLTF. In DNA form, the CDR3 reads TGTGCCAGTAGTACAAGCAGGGTAGCTGGGGCCAACGTCCTGACTTTC.

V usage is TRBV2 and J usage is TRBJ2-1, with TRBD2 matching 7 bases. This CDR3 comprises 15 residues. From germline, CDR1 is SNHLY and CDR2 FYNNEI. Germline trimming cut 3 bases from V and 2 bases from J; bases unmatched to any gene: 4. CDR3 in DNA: TGTGCCAGCAGTGAGACCAGCGGGGCCTACAATGAGCAGTTCTTC. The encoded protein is CASSETSGAYNEQFF.